This T cell receptor beta chain was found in a study of identical twins. One entry per CDR3 protein results from TCRdb running MiXCR on the 5' RACE reads. The sample holds under 300,000 distinct CDR3 sequences, 6.5% to 9.5% seen once. The CDR3 runs 12 residues. Trimming took off 6 bases at V and 9 bases at J, with 15 bases between the two ends. There are a few counts of this clonotype. These data were also reused for a study on yellow fever vaccine responses in identical twins. From that study: The T cell response to vaccination in identical twins was reportedly partly convergent and partly personalized.

The chain has TRBV12-3 or TRBV12-4 and TRBJ2-7, with TRBD2 as a possible D gene (7 bases). The TCR originated in a woman in her late teens or twenties in good health. Sequenced material: CD8+ T cells sorted from blood. The DNA of the CDR3 is TGTGCCAGCAGGCTGGGCGGGGGCGTGCAGTACTTC. Residues: CASRLGGGVQYF.